This TCR beta chain came from a study of blood T cell repertoires in COVID-19. Clones were sequenced by immunoSEQ multiplex PCR, and TCRdb holds only the in-frame ones, with some missing. The sample lists some 150,000 clones; about 79% were seen once. V trimming: 4 bases; J trimming: 14 bases; junction bases outside the gene matches: 13. Germline CDR1 is MNHEY and CDR2 is SVGAGI. The CDR3 runs 15 residues. The chain recombines TRBV6-5 with TRBJ1-6, with TRBD1 matching 8 bases. This receptor was identified in a woman in her fifties or sixties with acute or convalescent COVID-19. Specimen: peripheral blood. Here the CDR3 DNA reads TGTGCCAGCAGTTTTAGGACAGGGCCCCGGTGGGCCCTCCACTTT. Protein product: CASSFRTGPRWALHF.